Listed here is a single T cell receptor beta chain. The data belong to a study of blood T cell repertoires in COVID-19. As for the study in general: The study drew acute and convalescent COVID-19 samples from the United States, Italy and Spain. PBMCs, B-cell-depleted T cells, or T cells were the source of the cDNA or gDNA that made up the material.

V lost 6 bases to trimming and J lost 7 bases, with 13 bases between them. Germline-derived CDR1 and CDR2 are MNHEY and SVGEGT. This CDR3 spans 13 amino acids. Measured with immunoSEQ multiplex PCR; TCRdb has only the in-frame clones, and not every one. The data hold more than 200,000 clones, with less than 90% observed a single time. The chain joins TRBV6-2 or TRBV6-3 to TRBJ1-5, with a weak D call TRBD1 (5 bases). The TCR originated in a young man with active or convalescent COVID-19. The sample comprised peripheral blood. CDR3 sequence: CASSQGLEQPQHF. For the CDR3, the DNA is TGTGCCAGCAGCCAGGGACTGGAGCAGCCCCAGCATTTT.